Following are 19 T cell receptor beta chains from one sample sequenced in a study of identical twins. TCRdb reprocessed the 5' RACE reads with MiXCR, giving one entry per CDR3 protein. This sample has fewer than 250,000 distinct CDR3 sequences, with approximately 6.8% found just once. These same records also appear under a second study, on yellow fever vaccine responses in identical twins.

Sequencing used CD8+ T cells sorted from blood. Receptors were obtained from a woman younger than 30 in good health.

The V and J genes are TRBV9 and TRBJ2-1, with 9 bases matching TRBD1. Trimming at V came to 0 bases and at J to 3 bases, leaving 7 bases not matched to a gene. The CDR3 is 17 residues long. Germline values: CDR1 SGDLS, CDR2 YYNGEE. This chain's CDR3 is CASSVGSTGGIYNEQFF. In nucleotides, the CDR3 is TGTGCCAGCAGCGTAGGATCGACAGGGGGGATCTACAATGAGCAGTTCTTC.

The chain employs TRBV29-1 and TRBJ2-1; D not certain. CDR3 length equals 13 residues. CDR1 and CDR2 (germline): SQVTM, ANQGSEA. Between the trimmed V and J ends, which lost 8 bases and 0 bases, there was a span of 11 bases. The CDR3 bases are TGCAGCTGGGCGGAGAGCTCCTACAATGAGCAGTTCTTC. Translation gives CSWAESSYNEQFF.

The CDR3 sequence is CATSRDLPSGGTYEQYV. The CDR3 DNA reads as TGTGCCACCAGCAGAGATCTCCCCTCTGGGGGGACCTACGAGCAGTACGTC. The chain uses TRBV15 and TRBJ2-7; maybe TRBD2 (6 bases). CDR3 size: 17 residues. Germline V CDR1 and CDR2: LNHNV, YYDKDF (reference sequence). V dropped 0 bases and J dropped 2 bases, with 17 bases sitting between them.

This clonotype came up a few times. The chain joins TRBV29-1 to TRBJ2-2, with 7 bases identical to TRBD2. The CDR3 has 15 amino acids. V lost 0 bases, J lost 6 bases, and 7 bases stayed unmatched. Germline-derived CDR1 and CDR2 are SQVTM and ANQGSEA. CDR3 coding DNA: TGCAGCGTTGAAGATCTGGCGGGAGCAGCCGGGGAGCTGTTTTTT. This sequence encodes CSVEDLAGAAGELFF.

In this sample, this clonotype turned up many times. V gene TRBV5-1 combines with J gene TRBJ2-1; 7 bases fit TRBD2. Germline loops: CDR1 SGHRS, CDR2 YFSETQ. The CDR3 spans 16 residues. V lost 0 bases to trimming and J lost 7 bases; unmatched junction nucleotides: 10. The CDR3 here is CASSLEGTTYTNEQFF. The DNA of the CDR3 is TGCGCCAGCAGCTTGGAAGGGACTACCTATACAAATGAGCAGTTCTTC.

The gene calls are TRBV20-1 and TRBJ2-1; 8 bases map to TRBD2. Trimming took 1 base from V and 3 from J; bases not matched to a gene: 11. This CDR3 region has 17 residues. Germline V gives CDR1 DFQATT, CDR2 SNEGSKA (reference sequence). CDR3 nucleotide sequence: TGCAGTGCTAGAGCACCCCACGAGCGGGAGATCTACAATGAGCAGTTCTTC. Residues: CSARAPHEREIYNEQFF.

This clonotype showed up many times. This chain uses TRBV5-1 with TRBJ2-4; D call uncertain. From germline, CDR1 is SGHRS and CDR2 YFSETQ. Trimming pared 4 bases from V and 0 bases from J, leaving 11 bases between. The length of the CDR3 is 15 residues. CDR3 coding DNA: TGCGCCAGCAGCCCTGGTCCCCTAGCCAAAAACATTCAGTACTTC. This gives the protein CASSPGPLAKNIQYF.

The chain couples TRBV27 to TRBJ2-3; D is ambiguous. Trimming shortened V by 9 bases and J by 0 bases, and 16 bases separated the two germline ends. The CDR3 contains 15 residues. CDR1 is MNHEY and CDR2 is SMNVEV in the germline V gene (reference sequence). The CDR3 DNA follows: TGTGCCAGTATCCCGGCCGCCCGAAGCACAGATACGCAGTATTTT. Its translation is CASIPAARSTDTQYF.

In this sample, this clonotype turned up many times. CDR3 residues: CATSHEGSSYNEQFF. The DNA of the CDR3 is TGTGCCACCAGCCATGAGGGGAGCTCCTACAATGAGCAGTTCTTC. The chain couples TRBV24-1 to TRBJ2-1; D may match TRBD1 or TRBD2 (5 bases each). Trimming took off 7 bases at V and 0 bases at J, with 12 bases between the two ends. The CDR3 contains 15 residues. Germline V gene data show CDR1 as KGHDR and CDR2 as SFDVKD.

This clonotype showed up many times. The chain joins TRBV7-6 to TRBJ2-1; D is unclear. In germline, CDR1 is SGHVS, CDR2 FNYEAQ. The germline V and J ends were trimmed by 1 base and 15 bases, with 16 bases remaining between them. The CDR3 spans 13 residues. CDR3 loop: CASSLEVGLPPFF. DNA for the CDR3: TGTGCCAGCAGCTTAGAGGTCGGCCTTCCCCCGTTCTTC.

There are a few counts of this clonotype. The chain combines TRBV6-1 with TRBJ2-2; TRBD1 or TRBD2 may be the D gene (5 bases each). The V gene lost 8 bases and the J gene lost 3 bases, with 13 bases spanning the gap. This CDR3 is built from 14 residues. The germline gives CDR1 MNHNS, CDR2 SASEGT. DNA for the CDR3: TGTGCCAGCGGTGGGACCTACGACACCGGGGAGCTGTTTTTT. Its protein is CASGGTYDTGELFF.

This clonotype was counted a few times. V usage is TRBV20-1 and J usage is TRBJ2-3; a possible D gene is TRBD1 (7 bases). V lost 5 bases to trimming and J lost 3 bases, with 12 bases between them. CDR1 and CDR2 from the germline V gene are DFQATT and SNEGSKA (reference sequence). The CDR3 has 13 amino acids. This CDR3 reads CSAETGRTDTQYF. Written as DNA, the CDR3 is TGCAGTGCTGAGACAGGGAGGACAGATACGCAGTATTTT.

This clonotype was detected ten times or more. This chain links TRBV24-1 with TRBJ2-1; 8 bases match TRBD2. Germline assignment: CDR1 KGHDR and CDR2 SFDVKD. CDR3 size: 15 residues. V was clipped by 7 bases and J by 8 bases; unmatched bases: 12. The CDR3, as DNA: TGTGCCACCAGGGGATCGTCGGGAGGGCCGGATGAGCAGTTCTTC. It yields the protein CATRGSSGGPDEQFF.

This clonotype was recorded at least ten times. The rearrangement joins TRBV5-1 to TRBJ2-7; D is uncertain. V dropped 9 bases and J dropped 2 bases, with 21 bases sitting between them. The V gene's germline CDR1 is SGHRS and CDR2 YFSETQ. This CDR3 region has 15 residues. The CDR3: CAIQIPGHHPYEQYF. The DNA for the CDR3 is TGCGCCATCCAAATTCCCGGCCATCATCCCTACGAGCAGTACTTC.

In its sample, this clonotype was seen many times. The V and J genes are TRBV7-9 and TRBJ2-2, with D possibly matching TRBD2 (6 bases). The germline gives CDR1 SEHNR, CDR2 FQNEAQ (reference sequence). V dropped 5 bases and J dropped 4 bases, with 11 bases sitting between them. This CDR3 contains 14 residues. CDR3 nucleotides: TGTGCCAGCAGCCCACGGGGGATCACCGGGGAGCTGTTTTTT. Encoded protein: CASSPRGITGELFF.

The J gene is TRBJ1-1, the V gene TRBV11-3; TRBD1 agrees at 7 bases. In germline, CDR1 is SGHNT, CDR2 YENEEA. V lost 5 bases and J lost 7; bases outside the gene matches: 7. The length of the CDR3 is 13 residues. The CDR3 protein is CASSPQGGIEAFF. CDR3 DNA sequence: TGTGCCAGCAGCCCCCAGGGGGGGATTGAAGCTTTCTTT.

This clonotype was detected only a few times. V is TRBV5-5 and J is TRBJ1-2, with D maybe TRBD1 (6 bases). Per the germline V gene, CDR1 is SGHKS and CDR2 is YYEKEE (reference sequence). The CDR3 is 14 amino acids. V gave up 1 base and J gave up 4 bases, with 11 bases separating them. CDR3 coding DNA: TGTGCCAGCAGCTTGACCTCAGGGGCCTATGGCTACACCTTC. Translated, it gives CASSLTSGAYGYTF.

This clonotype showed up many times. The J gene is TRBJ2-3, the V gene TRBV5-1; 8 nucleotides agree with TRBD2. V lost 1 base to trimming and J lost 0 bases; unmatched junction nucleotides: 4. The CDR3 is 16 residues long. CDR1 and CDR2 (germline): SGHRS, YFSETQ. In DNA form, the CDR3 reads TGCGCCAGCAGCTTGCCCCGGGGGGGTAGCACAGATACGCAGTATTTT. Protein product: CASSLPRGGSTDTQYF.

V and J are TRBV6-1 and TRBJ2-1, with D uncertain. V was clipped by 3 bases and J by 2 bases, with 11 bases between them. The CDR3 consists of 15 residues. The germline CDR1 and CDR2 sequences are MNHNS and SASEGT. Written as DNA, the CDR3 is TGTGCCAGCAGTGAGTGGGAAAATCCCTACAATGAGCAGTTCTTC. Amino acids: CASSEWENPYNEQFF.